This TCR beta chain was captured in a study of cytomegalovirus exposure and HLA in healthy donors. General study findings and limits: 87-base-pair reads could not separate some V segments, including TRBV6-2 and TRBV6-3.

The CDR3 is made up of 17 amino acids. With V trimmed by 4 bases and J by 4 bases, 8 bases remained unmatched. Germline V CDR1 and CDR2: SGHVS, FNYEAQ. Primers included in the PCR were 60 Vbeta and 13 Jbeta primers. Generated by immunoSEQ multiplex PCR, the TCRdb table keeps only in-frame clones and is missing some. The sample gives about 180,000 clones, over 75% of which show up once; more than 0.5% is in the top ten. Concerning this clone itself: Its specificity is not known.

Specimen: PBMCs. This sequence was found in a woman between 45 and 65 years old in good health and CMV-seronegative. The rearrangement links TRBV7-6 to TRBJ2-1, with TRBD2 matching 12 bases. The CDR3 bases are TGTGCCAGCAGCTCTGGGGCGACTAGCGGGGGTTACAATGAGCAGTTCTTC. Its translation: CASSSGATSGGYNEQFF.